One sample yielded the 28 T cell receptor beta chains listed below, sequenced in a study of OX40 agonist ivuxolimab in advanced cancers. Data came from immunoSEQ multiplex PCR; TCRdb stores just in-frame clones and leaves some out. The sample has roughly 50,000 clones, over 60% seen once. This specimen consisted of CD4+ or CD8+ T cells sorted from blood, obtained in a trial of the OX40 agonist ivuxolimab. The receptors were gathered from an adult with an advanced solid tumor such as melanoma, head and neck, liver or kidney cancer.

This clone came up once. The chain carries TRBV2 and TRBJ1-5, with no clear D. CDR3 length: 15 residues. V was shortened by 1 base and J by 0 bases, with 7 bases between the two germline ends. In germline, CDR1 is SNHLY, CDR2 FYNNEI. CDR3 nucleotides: TGTGCCAGCAGTGAAGAAAGAAATAGCAATCAGCCCCAGCATTTT. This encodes CASSEERNSNQPQHF.

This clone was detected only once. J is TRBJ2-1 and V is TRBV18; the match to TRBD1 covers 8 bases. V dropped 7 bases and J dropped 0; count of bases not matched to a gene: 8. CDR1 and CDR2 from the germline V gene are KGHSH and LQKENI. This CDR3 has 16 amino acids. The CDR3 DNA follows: TGTGCCAGCTTTACAGGGGGGCCTAGCTCCTACAATGAGCAGTTCTTC. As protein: CASFTGGPSSYNEQFF.

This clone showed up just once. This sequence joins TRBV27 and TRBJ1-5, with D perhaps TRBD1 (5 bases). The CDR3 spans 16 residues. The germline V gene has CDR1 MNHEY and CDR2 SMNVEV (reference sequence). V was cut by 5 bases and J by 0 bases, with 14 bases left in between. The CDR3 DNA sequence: TGTGCCAGCAGTCCTAGACAGTCGTATAGCAATCAGCCCCAGCATTTT. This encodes CASSPRQSYSNQPQHF.

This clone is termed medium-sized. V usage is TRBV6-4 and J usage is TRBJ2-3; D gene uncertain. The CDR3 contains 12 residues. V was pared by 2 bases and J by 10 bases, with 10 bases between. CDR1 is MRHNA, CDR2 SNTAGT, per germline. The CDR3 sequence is CASSDQGVAQYF. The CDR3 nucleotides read TGTGCCAGCAGTGACCAAGGAGTTGCGCAGTATTTT.

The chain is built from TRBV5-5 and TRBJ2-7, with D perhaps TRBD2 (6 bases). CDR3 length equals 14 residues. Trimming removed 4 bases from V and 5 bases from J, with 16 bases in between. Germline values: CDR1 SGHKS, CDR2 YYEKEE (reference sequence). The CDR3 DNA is TGTGCCAGCAGCGGCGCGGGGCCCGTGGACGAGCAGTACTTC. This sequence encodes CASSGAGPVDEQYF.

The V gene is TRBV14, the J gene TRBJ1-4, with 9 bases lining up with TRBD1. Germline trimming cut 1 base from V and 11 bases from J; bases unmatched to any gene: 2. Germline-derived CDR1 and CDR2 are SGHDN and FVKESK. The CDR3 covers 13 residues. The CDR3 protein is CASSQVGTGKLFF. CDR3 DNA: TGTGCCAGCAGCCAAGTTGGGACAGGGAAACTGTTTTTT.

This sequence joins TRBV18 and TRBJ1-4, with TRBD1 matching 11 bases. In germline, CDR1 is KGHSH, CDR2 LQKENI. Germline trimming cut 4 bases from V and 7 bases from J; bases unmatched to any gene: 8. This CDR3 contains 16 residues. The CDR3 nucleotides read TGTGCCAGCTCACTACAGGGACAGGGGGATGGTGAAAAACTGTTTTTT. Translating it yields CASSLQGQGDGEKLFF.

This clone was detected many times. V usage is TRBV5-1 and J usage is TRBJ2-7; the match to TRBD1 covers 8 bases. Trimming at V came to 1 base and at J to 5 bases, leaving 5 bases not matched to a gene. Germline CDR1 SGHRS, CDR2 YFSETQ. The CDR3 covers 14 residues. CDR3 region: CASSLSRGLDEQYF. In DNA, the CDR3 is TGCGCCAGCAGCTTGAGCAGGGGGCTAGACGAGCAGTACTTC.

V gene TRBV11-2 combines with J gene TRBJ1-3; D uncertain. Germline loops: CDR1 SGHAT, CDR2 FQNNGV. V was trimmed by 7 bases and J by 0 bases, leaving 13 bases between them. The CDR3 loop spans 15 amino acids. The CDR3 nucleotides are TGTGCCAGCAACCCCCGGGCTAACTCTGGAAACACCATATATTTT. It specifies CASNPRANSGNTIYF.

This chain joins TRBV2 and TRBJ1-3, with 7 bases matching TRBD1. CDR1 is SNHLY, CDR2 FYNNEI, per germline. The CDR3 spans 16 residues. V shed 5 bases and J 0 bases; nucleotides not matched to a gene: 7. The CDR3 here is CASSRQGLLSGNTIYF. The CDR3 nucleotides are TGTGCCAGCAGTCGACAGGGACTACTCTCTGGAAACACCATATATTTT.

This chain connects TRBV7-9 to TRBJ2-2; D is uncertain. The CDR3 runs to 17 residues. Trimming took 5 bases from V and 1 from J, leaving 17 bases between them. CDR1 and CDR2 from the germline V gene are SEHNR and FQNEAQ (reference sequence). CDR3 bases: TGTGCCAGCAGCACCCTCTTAGTGAGTGAGAACACCGGGGAGCTGTTTTTT. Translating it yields CASSTLLVSENTGELFF.

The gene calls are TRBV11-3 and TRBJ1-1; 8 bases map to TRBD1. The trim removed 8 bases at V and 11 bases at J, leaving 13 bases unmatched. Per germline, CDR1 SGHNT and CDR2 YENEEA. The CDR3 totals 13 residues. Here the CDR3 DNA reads TGTGCCAGCCGAAGACAGGGGCTTGTGGAGGCTTTCTTT. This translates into CASRRQGLVEAFF. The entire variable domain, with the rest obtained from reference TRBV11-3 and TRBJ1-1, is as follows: EAGVVQSPRYKIIEKKQPVAFWCNPISGHNTLYWYLQNLGQGPELLIRYENEEAVDDSQLPKDRFSAERLKGVDSTLKIQPAELGDSAVYLCASRRQGLVEAFFGQGTRLTVV.

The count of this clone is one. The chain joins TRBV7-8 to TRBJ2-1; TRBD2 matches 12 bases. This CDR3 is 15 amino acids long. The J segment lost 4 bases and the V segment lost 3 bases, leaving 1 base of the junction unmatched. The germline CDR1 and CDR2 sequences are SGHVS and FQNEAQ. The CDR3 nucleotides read TGTGCCAGCAGCTTCGGACTAGCGGGGTACAATGAGCAGTTCTTC. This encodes CASSFGLAGYNEQFF. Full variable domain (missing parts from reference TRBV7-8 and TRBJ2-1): GAGVSQSPRYKVAKRGQDVALRCDPISGHVSLFWYQQALGQGPEFLTYFQNEAQLDKSGLPSDRFFAERPEGSVSTLKIQRTQQEDSAVYLCASSFGLAGYNEQFFGPGTRLTVL.

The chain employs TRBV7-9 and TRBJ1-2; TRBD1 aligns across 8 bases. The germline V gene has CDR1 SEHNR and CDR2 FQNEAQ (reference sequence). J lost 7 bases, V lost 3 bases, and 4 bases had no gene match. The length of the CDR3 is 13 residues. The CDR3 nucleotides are TGTGCCAGCAGCTTCGCAGGGGGCCGTGGCTACACCTTC. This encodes CASSFAGGRGYTF.

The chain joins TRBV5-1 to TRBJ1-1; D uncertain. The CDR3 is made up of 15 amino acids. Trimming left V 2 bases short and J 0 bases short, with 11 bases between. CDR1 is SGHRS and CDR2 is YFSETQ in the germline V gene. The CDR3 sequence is CASSFRTGMNTEAFF. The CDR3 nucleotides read TGCGCCAGCAGCTTTCGGACGGGGATGAACACTGAAGCTTTCTTT.

CDR3 residues: CASSSGQGGEQYF. CDR3 nucleotides: TGTGCCAGCAGTTCCGGACAGGGCGGCGAGCAGTACTTC. The chain links TRBV6-1 to TRBJ2-7, with 8 nucleotides matching TRBD1. Germline CDR1 MNHNS, CDR2 SASEGT. This CDR3 comprises 13 residues. Trimming took 5 bases from V and 6 from J; bases not matched to a gene: 6.

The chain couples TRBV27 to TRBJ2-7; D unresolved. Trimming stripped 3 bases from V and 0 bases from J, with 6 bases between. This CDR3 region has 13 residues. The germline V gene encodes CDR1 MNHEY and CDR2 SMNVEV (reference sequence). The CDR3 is CASSLASSYEQYF. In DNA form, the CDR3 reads TGTGCCAGCAGTTTGGCCAGCTCCTACGAGCAGTACTTC.

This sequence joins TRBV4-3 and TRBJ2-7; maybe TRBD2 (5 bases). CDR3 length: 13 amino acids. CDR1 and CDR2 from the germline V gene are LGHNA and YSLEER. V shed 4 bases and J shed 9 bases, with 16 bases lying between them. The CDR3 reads CASSRNTGIGQYF. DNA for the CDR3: TGCGCCAGCAGCCGAAACACCGGGATTGGGCAGTACTTC.

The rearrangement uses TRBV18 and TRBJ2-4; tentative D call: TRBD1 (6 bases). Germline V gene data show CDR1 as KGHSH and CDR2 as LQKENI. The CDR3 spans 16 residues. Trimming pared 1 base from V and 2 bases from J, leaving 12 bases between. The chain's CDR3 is CASSPQGVWTKNIQYF. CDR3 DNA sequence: TGTGCCAGCTCACCACAGGGGGTATGGACCAAAAACATTCAGTACTTC.

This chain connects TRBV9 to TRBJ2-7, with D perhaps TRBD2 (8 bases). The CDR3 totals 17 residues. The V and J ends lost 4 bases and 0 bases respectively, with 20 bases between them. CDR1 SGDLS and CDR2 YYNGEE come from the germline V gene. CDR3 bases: TGTGCCAGCAGCCCTCGAGAGGGGGCGGGAGGCTCCTACGAGCAGTACTTC. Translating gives CASSPREGAGGSYEQYF. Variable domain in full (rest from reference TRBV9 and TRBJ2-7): DSGVTQTPKHLITATGQRVTLRCSPRSGDLSVYWYQQSLDQGLQFLIQYYNGEERAKGNILERFSAQQFPDLHSELNLSSLELGDSALYFCASSPREGAGGSYEQYFGPGTRLTVT.

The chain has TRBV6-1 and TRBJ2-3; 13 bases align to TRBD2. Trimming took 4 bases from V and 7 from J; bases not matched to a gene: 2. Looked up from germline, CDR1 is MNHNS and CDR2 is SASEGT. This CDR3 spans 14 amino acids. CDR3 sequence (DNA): TGTGCCAGCAGTGCGGGACTAGCGGGGAATACGCAGTATTTT. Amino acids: CASSAGLAGNTQYF.

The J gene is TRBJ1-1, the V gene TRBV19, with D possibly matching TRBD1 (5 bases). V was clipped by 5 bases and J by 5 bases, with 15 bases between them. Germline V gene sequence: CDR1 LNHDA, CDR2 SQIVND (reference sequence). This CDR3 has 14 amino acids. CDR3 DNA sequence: TGTGCCAGTAGTTTCCGGGCCACAGGTACTGAAGCTTTCTTT. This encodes CASSFRATGTEAFF.

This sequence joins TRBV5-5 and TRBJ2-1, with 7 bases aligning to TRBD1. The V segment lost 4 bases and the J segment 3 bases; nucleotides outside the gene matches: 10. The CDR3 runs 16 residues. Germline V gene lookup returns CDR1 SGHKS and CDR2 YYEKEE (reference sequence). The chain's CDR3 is CASSPRTGTVYNEQFF. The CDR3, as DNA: TGTGCCAGCAGCCCCCGGACAGGAACCGTCTACAATGAGCAGTTCTTC.

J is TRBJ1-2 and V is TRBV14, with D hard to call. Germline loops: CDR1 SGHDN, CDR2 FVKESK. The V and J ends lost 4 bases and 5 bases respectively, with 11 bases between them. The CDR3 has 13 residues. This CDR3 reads CASSPALSYGYTF. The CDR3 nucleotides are TGTGCCAGCAGCCCTGCCCTCTCTTATGGCTACACCTTC.

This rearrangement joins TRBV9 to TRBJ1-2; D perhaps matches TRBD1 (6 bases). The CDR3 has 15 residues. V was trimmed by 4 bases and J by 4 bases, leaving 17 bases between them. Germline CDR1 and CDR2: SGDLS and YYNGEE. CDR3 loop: CASSKGGDTAYGYTF. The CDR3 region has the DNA TGTGCCAGCAGCAAAGGCGGGGACACCGCCTATGGCTACACCTTC. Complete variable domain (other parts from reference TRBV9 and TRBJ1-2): DSGVTQTPKHLITATGQRVTLRCSPRSGDLSVYWYQQSLDQGLQFLIQYYNGEERAKGNILERFSAQQFPDLHSELNLSSLELGDSALYFCASSKGGDTAYGYTFGSGTRLTVV.

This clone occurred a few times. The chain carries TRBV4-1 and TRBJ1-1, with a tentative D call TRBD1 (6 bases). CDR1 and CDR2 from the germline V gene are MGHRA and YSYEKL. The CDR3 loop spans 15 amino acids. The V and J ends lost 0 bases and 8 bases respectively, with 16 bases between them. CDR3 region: CASSQDVTGLKEAFF. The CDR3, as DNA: TGCGCCAGCAGCCAAGATGTTACAGGGCTCAAAGAAGCTTTCTTT.

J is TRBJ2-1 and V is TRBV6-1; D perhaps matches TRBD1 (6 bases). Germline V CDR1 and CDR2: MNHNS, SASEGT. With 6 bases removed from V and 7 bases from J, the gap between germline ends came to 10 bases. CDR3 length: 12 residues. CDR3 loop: CASSHRENEQFF. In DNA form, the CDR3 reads TGTGCCAGCAGCCACAGGGAAAATGAGCAGTTCTTC.

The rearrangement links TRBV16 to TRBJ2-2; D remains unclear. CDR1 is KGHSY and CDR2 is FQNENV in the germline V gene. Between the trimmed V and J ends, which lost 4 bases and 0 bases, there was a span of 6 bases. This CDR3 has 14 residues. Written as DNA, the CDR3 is TGTGCCAGCAGCCGCTCCACGAACACCGGGGAGCTGTTTTTT. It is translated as CASSRSTNTGELFF.